These T cell receptor beta chains were read from a single sample in a study of shared clonotypes between healthy human individuals. TCRdb keeps only in-frame clones here, not all; method: immunoSEQ multiplex PCR. The data hold 780,000 or so clones, with roughly 72% observed a single time. Sequenced input: memory CD4+ T cells sorted from blood. The receptors were sampled from a woman in her twenties or thirties in good health. The conserved cysteine and the conserved F or W are not part of the CDR3 here. Where a row states a size, it is once, few, many or the class of an expanded clone; other rows omit it.

clone size,J gene,V gene,CDR3 protein
.,TRBJ1-2,TRBV7-8,ASSRGNYGYT
.,TRBJ2-5,TRBV6-5,ASRRLQETQY
.,TRBJ2-5,TRBV28,ASSYPQSLRETQY
.,TRBJ2-1,TRBV6-1,ASSPGTSDQNEQF
.,.,TRBV19,ASSIASGSAYEQY
few,TRBJ2-1,TRBV27,ASRGTSFHNEQF
.,TRBJ2-5,TRBV4-2,ASSQVSAGETQY
many,TRBJ1-1,TRBV5-1,ASSFGNTNTEAF
.,TRBJ2-1,TRBV11-1,ASSGEWGVNEQF
.,TRBJ1-5,TRBV19,ASSRRGSNQPQH
.,TRBJ2-2,TRBV18,ASSPTSGRGTGELF
.,TRBJ2-5,TRBV11-3,ASLQSLGSGAQETQY
once,TRBJ1-5,TRBV5-1,ASSLYTGRNQPQH
few,TRBJ2-5,TRBV5-6,ASSDRPLQETQY
.,TRBJ1-3,TRBV6-6,ASSPQGYTIY
.,TRBJ1-1,TRBV29-1,SVGGMNTEAF
.,TRBJ2-7,TRBV5-1,ASSLKLGTGANEQY
.,TRBJ2-7,TRBV4-1,ASSQGNRGPYEQY
.,TRBJ2-1,TRBV5-1,ASSLGTSVSYNEQF
.,TRBJ2-7,TRBV5-1,ASSLPAGGLYEQY
.,TRBJ2-3,TRBV6-1,ASSSGSGTDTQY
.,TRBJ2-7,TRBV7-2,ASTSQLAVYEQY
.,TRBJ1-5,TRBV28,ASSLLLENNQPQH
few,TRBJ1-2,TRBV7-9,ASSPGQARGYT
once,TRBJ2-2,TRBV2,ASSEDHYGTGELF
.,TRBJ1-3,TRBV2,ASTALRGAGNTIY
.,TRBJ2-3,TRBV9,ASSVAYTDTQY
.,TRBJ1-3,TRBV28,ASSGTLPGNTIY
.,TRBJ2-7,TRBV7-9,ASSRRLGQGSYEQY
.,TRBJ2-3,TRBV7-2,ASSAGGWDTQY
.,TRBJ2-1,TRBV7-8,ASSLASKLAGSHEQF
.,TRBJ2-7,TRBV30,ARLPITYEQY
few,TRBJ1-4,TRBV4-2,ASSQGDSGDEKLF
.,TRBJ2-1,TRBV28,ASSPGTTYNEQF
.,TRBJ1-5,TRBV27,ASSFDSNQPQH
.,TRBJ2-3,TRBV2,ASSAEIGNTQY
.,TRBJ2-1,TRBV9,ASSVGDSSGEQF
.,TRBJ2-5,TRBV7-7,ASSPTGWPQY
.,TRBJ2-7,TRBV7-9,ASSPYRDTAYEQY
.,TRBJ2-2,TRBV5-1,ASSPPERGYSAELF